These 12 T cell receptor beta chains came from one sample sequenced in a study of T cell changes during pregnancy in multiple sclerosis. The method was immunoSEQ multiplex PCR; TCRdb's version includes in-frame clones alone and lacks a portion of them. The top ten clones hold under 0.7% of a sample with more than 35,000 clones, about 90% of them seen once. This specimen consisted of CD4+ T cells from peripheral blood mononuclear cells, obtained before pregnancy. These receptor sequences come from a female donor with multiple sclerosis, enrolled in a pregnancy study.

The chain recombines TRBV9 with TRBJ1-1; 9 bases line up with TRBD1. Germline CDR1 reads SGDLS; CDR2 reads YYNGEE. With 0 bases clipped from V and 0 bases from J, the junction kept 9 bases outside the gene matches. The CDR3 is made up of 18 amino acids. The CDR3 sequence: CASSVGTGENRMNTEAFF. CDR3 bases: TGTGCCAGCAGCGTAGGGACAGGGGAAAACAGAATGAACACTGAAGCTTTCTTT.

The chain employs TRBV15 and TRBJ2-2; a possible D gene is TRBD1 (6 bases). This CDR3 region has 13 residues. Trimming pared 6 bases from V and 3 bases from J, leaving 8 bases between. Germline values: CDR1 LNHNV, CDR2 YYDKDF (reference sequence). The CDR3 DNA reads TGTGCCACCAGGACAGGCTACACCGGGGAGCTGTTTTTT. It specifies CATRTGYTGELFF.

This clone was picked up one time. The rearrangement uses TRBV7-2 and TRBJ2-2; D remains ambiguous. Trimming removed 7 bases from V and 0 bases from J, with 9 bases in between. The CDR3 has 14 residues. Germline lookup yields CDR1 SGHTA and CDR2 FQGNSA. CDR3 in DNA: TGTGCCAGCACCGACTCCCCGAACACCGGGGAGCTGTTTTTT. It is translated as CASTDSPNTGELFF.

The chain carries TRBV7-6 and TRBJ2-1, with 9 bases fitting TRBD2. The CDR3 runs 15 residues. V lost 5 bases and J lost 5; bases outside the gene matches: 7. Per the germline V gene, CDR1 is SGHVS and CDR2 is FNYEAQ. The CDR3 region has the DNA TGTGCCAGCAGCCCAACTAGCGGGCTAGACAATGAGCAGTTCTTC. Translation: CASSPTSGLDNEQFF.

There are a few counts of this clone. This chain connects TRBV12-5 to TRBJ1-6; tentative D call: TRBD1 (6 bases). V lost 10 bases and J lost 5, with 12 bases in between. Germline CDR1 reads LGHNT; CDR2 reads FRNRAP. This CDR3 spans 13 amino acids. DNA for the CDR3: TGTGCTACCGGACAGCTCAATAATTCACCCCTCCACTTT. Protein sequence: CATGQLNNSPLHF.

The DNA for the CDR3 is TGTGCCAGCAGGACCTCTAGCGCCGGGGAGCTGTTTTTT. It encodes CASRTSSAGELFF. The chain couples TRBV6-6 to TRBJ2-2; D possibly corresponds to TRBD2 (6 bases). The V gene's germline CDR1 is MNHNY and CDR2 SVGAGI (reference sequence). Deletions cut 6 bases from V and 6 bases from J, with 11 bases between. The CDR3 covers 13 residues.

This clone was found once. V and J are TRBV5-6 and TRBJ1-5; 8 bases are shared with TRBD1. Germline CDR1 is SGHDT and CDR2 is YYEEEE. The CDR3 is 15 residues long. Unmatched junction bases numbered 6, after V lost 1 base and J lost 6 bases. In DNA form, the CDR3 reads TGTGCCAGCAGCTTGATGGGTCAGGGGGCTCAGCCCCAGCATTTT. This translates into CASSLMGQGAQPQHF.

The chain combines TRBV25-1 with TRBJ1-4; 7 bases fit TRBD1. The trim removed 0 bases at V and 0 bases at J, leaving 4 bases unmatched. The V gene's germline CDR1 is MGHDK and CDR2 SYGVNS. The CDR3 is 17 residues long. CDR3 residues: CASSEYQGGPTNEKLFF. The CDR3 region has the DNA TGTGCCAGCAGTGAATACCAGGGGGGACCAACTAATGAAAAACTGTTTTTT.

This chain links TRBV11-1 with TRBJ1-1; D is perhaps TRBD1 (5 bases). The CDR3 spans 15 residues. Trimming shortened V by 3 bases and J by 1 base, and 12 bases separated the two germline ends. Looked up from germline, CDR1 is SGHAT and CDR2 is FQDESV (reference sequence). The CDR3 nucleotides read TGTGCCAGCAGCTTCGGGGACGGGGGGAACACTGAAGCTTTCTTT. Translated: CASSFGDGGNTEAFF.

This clone appeared a few times. This chain joins TRBV9 and TRBJ1-2; D is perhaps TRBD1 (6 bases). The V gene lost 4 bases and the J gene lost 2 bases, with 15 bases spanning the gap. This CDR3 comprises 15 residues. Germline V gives CDR1 SGDLS, CDR2 YYNGEE. As DNA, the CDR3 is TGTGCCAGCAGCTTTCAGGGACAACCAAACTATGGCTACACCTTC. Translation gives CASSFQGQPNYGYTF. The variable domain in full, completed from reference TRBV9 and TRBJ1-2, reads DSGVTQTPKHLITATGQRVTLRCSPRSGDLSVYWYQQSLDQGLQFLIQYYNGEERAKGNILERFSAQQFPDLHSELNLSSLELGDSALYFCASSFQGQPNYGYTFGSGTRLTVV.

The chain uses TRBV10-1 and TRBJ2-5; TRBD1 is a possible D gene (6 bases). This CDR3 has 15 residues. Between the trimmed V and J ends, which lost 4 bases and 4 bases, there was a span of 16 bases. The germline gives CDR1 WNHNN, CDR2 SYGVQD (reference sequence). The CDR3 loop reads CASSARGTKGETQYF. The CDR3, as DNA: TGCGCCAGCAGTGCCAGGGGAACGAAAGGAGAGACCCAGTACTTC.

The rearrangement uses TRBV7-9 and TRBJ1-1; 10 bases agree with TRBD1. The CDR3 is 12 amino acids. V shed 3 bases, J shed 8 bases, and the junction held 0 bases outside the gene matches. The germline V gene has CDR1 SEHNR and CDR2 FQNEAQ (reference sequence). Written as DNA, the CDR3 is TGTGCCAGCAGCTTGGGACAGGGGGAAGCTTTCTTT. As protein: CASSLGQGEAFF.